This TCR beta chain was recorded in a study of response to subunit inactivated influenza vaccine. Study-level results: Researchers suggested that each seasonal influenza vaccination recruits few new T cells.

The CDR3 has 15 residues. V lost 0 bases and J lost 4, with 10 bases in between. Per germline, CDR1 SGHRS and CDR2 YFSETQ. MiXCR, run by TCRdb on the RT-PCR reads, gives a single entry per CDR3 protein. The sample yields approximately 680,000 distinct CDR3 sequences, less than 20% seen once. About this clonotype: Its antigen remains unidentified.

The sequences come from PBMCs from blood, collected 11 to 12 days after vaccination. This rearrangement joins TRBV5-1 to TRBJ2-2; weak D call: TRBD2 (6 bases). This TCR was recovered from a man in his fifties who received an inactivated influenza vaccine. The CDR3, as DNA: TGCGCCAGCAGCTTGGTGGGGGGACGCACCGGGGAGCTGTTTTTT. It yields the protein CASSLVGGRTGELFF.